This T cell receptor beta chain was observed in a study of OX40 agonist ivuxolimab in advanced cancers. The wider study: Checkpoint inhibitors had been given previously to roughly 36% of patients. Three patients, one with hepatocellular carcinoma and two with cutaneous melanoma, responded partially.

Some clones are missing from TCRdb's copy, which holds only in-frame ones; the method was immunoSEQ multiplex PCR. The sample shows about 75,000 clones, approximately 90% of them seen only once. The germline V gene encodes CDR1 LNHDA and CDR2 SQIVND (reference sequence). V was clipped by 5 bases and J by 7 bases; unmatched bases: 8. This CDR3 region has 14 residues. General study results and limits: CD4+ and CD8+ blood T cells expanded clonally by week 6 at 0.1 to 3.0 mg/kg. The expanded peripheral T cells' antigen specificity was not determined.

A word on this clone: Its target is not known.

This sequence joins TRBV19 and TRBJ2-5, with TRBD1 matching 9 bases. The sample in question was CD4+ or CD8+ T cells sorted from blood, obtained in a trial of the OX40 agonist ivuxolimab. The TCR comes from an adult with an advanced solid tumor such as melanoma, head and neck, liver or kidney cancer. The CDR3 DNA is TGTGCCAGTAGTGGACAGGGGATGGGTCGGACCCAGTACTTC. Translating it yields CASSGQGMGRTQYF.